This TCR beta chain comes out of a study of Ad26.COV2.S vaccination and SARS-CoV-2 variants. The data were produced by immunoSEQ multiplex PCR, yet TCRdb's version contains in-frame clones alone and is incomplete. The table has around 450,000 clones, roughly 88% seen once. Treatment of the sample: 15 to 20 received Ad26.COV2.S at low or high dose, single or two shots; several received placebo; per-sample allocation not given. Each sample was drawn 63 days after the first injection (of vaccine or placebo). This sequence was found in a person aged 18-60 years who received the Ad26.COV2.S COVID-19 vaccine or a placebo. The input for sequencing was peripheral blood, taken in a trial of Ad26.COV2.S vaccine versus placebo.

CDR3 DNA: TGCGCCAGCAGCCAAGATTCTAGCGGGACCTCCTACGAGCAGTACTTC. Protein product: CASSQDSSGTSYEQYF. The genes are TRBV4-1 and TRBJ2-7; 9 bases line up with TRBD2. Looked up from germline, CDR1 is MGHRA and CDR2 is YSYEKL. J gave up 0 bases and V 0 bases, and 3 bases lay outside the gene matches. This CDR3 region has 16 residues.